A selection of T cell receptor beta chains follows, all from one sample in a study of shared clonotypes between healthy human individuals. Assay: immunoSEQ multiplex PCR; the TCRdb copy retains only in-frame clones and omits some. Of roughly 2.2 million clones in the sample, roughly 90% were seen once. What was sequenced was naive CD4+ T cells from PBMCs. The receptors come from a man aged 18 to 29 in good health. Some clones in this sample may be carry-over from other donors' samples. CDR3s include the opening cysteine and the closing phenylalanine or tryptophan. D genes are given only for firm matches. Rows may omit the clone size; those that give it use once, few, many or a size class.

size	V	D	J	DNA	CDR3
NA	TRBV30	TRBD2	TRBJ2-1	TGTGCCTGGACCCTCGGGGGCGGGAGGGGGGATGAGCAGTTCTTC	CAWTLGGGRGDEQFF
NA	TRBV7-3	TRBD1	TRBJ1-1	TGTGCCAGCAGCTTAATGAAGGAGGCAGGGGGTACTGAAGCTTTCTTT	CASSLMKEAGGTEAFF
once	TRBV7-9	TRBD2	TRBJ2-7	TGTGCCAGCAGCCAGATACTAGCGGGAGTTTTCGAGCAGTACTTC	CASSQILAGVFEQYF
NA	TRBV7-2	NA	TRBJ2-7	TGTGCCAGCAGTTGGGGGGGCTCCTTCTACGAGCAGTACTTC	CASSWGGSFYEQYF
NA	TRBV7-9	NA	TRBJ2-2	TGTGCCAGCAGCTTAGACGGGGGCTCCGGGGAGCTGTTTTTT	CASSLDGGSGELFF
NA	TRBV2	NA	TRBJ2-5	TGTGCCAGCAGTGAGGCGGAGGAGACCCAGTACTTC	CASSEAEETQYF
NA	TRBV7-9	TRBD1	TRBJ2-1	TGTGCCAGCAGCTTAGGGACAGGGGACTACAATGAGCAGTTCTTC	CASSLGTGDYNEQFF
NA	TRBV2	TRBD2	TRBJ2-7	TGTGCCAGCAGTGAATTGGCGGGAGGGTCTCTTGAGCAGTACTTC	CASSELAGGSLEQYF
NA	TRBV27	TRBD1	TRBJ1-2	TGTGCCAGCAGTTCCGACAGGGGGCGCGGCTATGGCTACACCTTC	CASSSDRGRGYGYTF
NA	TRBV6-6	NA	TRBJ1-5	TGTGCCAGCAGTTACAGGGGGGGCCCAGCGGGCCAGCCCCAGCATTTT	CASSYRGGPAGQPQHF
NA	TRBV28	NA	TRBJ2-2	TGTGCCAGCAGAACGAACACCGGGGAGCTGTTTTTT	CASRTNTGELFF
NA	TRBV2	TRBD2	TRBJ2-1	TGTGCCAGCAGGGGAGCGGGAGTGGCCTACAATGAGCAGTTCTTC	CASRGAGVAYNEQFF
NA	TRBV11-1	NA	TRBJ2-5	TGTGCCAGCTCCCTTAGGGAGACCCAGTACTTC	CASSLRETQYF
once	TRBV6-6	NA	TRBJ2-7	TGTGCCAGCAGTTACACCCAATCTTCCTACGAGCAGTACTTC	CASSYTQSSYEQYF
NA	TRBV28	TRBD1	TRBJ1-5	TGTGCCAGCAGTCCCTACCGTGGGACAGGTACACTTAGCAATCAGCCCCAGCATTTT	CASSPYRGTGTLSNQPQHF
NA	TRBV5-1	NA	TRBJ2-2	TGCGCCAGCAAACTCCGTGGAGACTCAAACACCGGGGAGCTGTTTTTT	CASKLRGDSNTGELFF
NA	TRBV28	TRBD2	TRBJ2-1	TGTGCCAGCAGTCTCGATCCTAGCGGGGAGCAGTTCTTC	CASSLDPSGEQFF
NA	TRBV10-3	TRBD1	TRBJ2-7	TGTGCCATCAGTGAGTCGACCAGGGGGCGGAACGAGCAGTACTTC	CAISESTRGRNEQYF
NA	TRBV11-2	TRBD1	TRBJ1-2	TGTGCCAGCAGCTCAGGGGGGCGAGCTAACTATGGCTACACCTTC	CASSSGGRANYGYTF
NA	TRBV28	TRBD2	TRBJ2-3	TGTGCCAGCAGTGGTGGACTAGCGAGATCTTTCGATACGCAGTATTTT	CASSGGLARSFDTQYF
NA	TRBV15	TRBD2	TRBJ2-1	TGTGCCACCAGCAGACATATATGGGGACTAGCCGACATGCGGTACAATGAGCAGTTCTTC	CATSRHIWGLADMRYNEQFF
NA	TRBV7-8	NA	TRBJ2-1	TGTGCCAGCAGCAAAATAGGGGGCGGGATGGTTGGCCTTGCTGAGCAGTTCTTC	CASSKIGGGMVGLAEQFF
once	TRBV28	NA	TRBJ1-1	TGTGCCAGCAGTTTTACGTATAGGGGGAACACTGAAGCTTTCTTT	CASSFTYRGNTEAFF
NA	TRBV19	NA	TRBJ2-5	TGTGCCAGTAGTGCTCCCCGGGGACGGAGGGGGCAAGAGACCCAGTACTTC	CASSAPRGRRGQETQYF
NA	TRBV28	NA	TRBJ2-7	TGTGCCAGCAACGCTGCGGGCCCCACCTACGAGCAGTACTTC	CASNAAGPTYEQYF
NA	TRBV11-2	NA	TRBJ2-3	TGTGCCAGCAGCTTATCCTGGGGGTATGCGACAGATACGCAGTATTTT	CASSLSWGYATDTQYF
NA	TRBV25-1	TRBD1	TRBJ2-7	TGTGCCAGCAGTGGGTACCCGGGTCACAGGGGTGTTGTGTACGAGCAGTACTTC	CASSGYPGHRGVVYEQYF
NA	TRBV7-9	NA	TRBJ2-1	TGTGCCAGCAGCCTACAACCAATTCGAGAGCAGTTCTTC	CASSLQPIREQFF